A single sample is the source of the 21 T cell receptor beta chains below, sequenced in a study of T cells after yellow fever vaccination. TCRdb re-analysed the 5' RACE reads in MiXCR, keeping a single row per CDR3 protein. The table lists about 130,000 distinct CDR3 sequences, more than 6.5% of them singletons. Sample: CD4+ T cells sorted from PBMCs, taken 10 days after the yellow fever booster vaccination. These receptors originate from a man in his thirties or forties who received the YFV17D yellow fever vaccine.

This clonotype showed up many times. The gene calls are TRBV19 and TRBJ1-1, with D possibly matching TRBD1 (5 bases). The CDR3 loop spans 17 amino acids. The V and J ends lost 3 bases and 0 bases respectively, with 17 bases between them. CDR1 LNHDA and CDR2 SQIVND come from the germline V gene (reference sequence). The CDR3 DNA reads as TGTGCCAGTAGTATGGCGTCTACGGGGGTGGTGAACACTGAAGCTTTCTTT. Translation: CASSMASTGVVNTEAFF.

This clonotype occurred many times. The chain recombines TRBV21-1 with TRBJ2-1. TRBV21-1 is termed a pseudogene. The CDR3 totals 14 residues. This CDR3 is CASTNCWRDNEQFF. The DNA of the CDR3 is TGTGCCAGCACCAATTGCTGGAGAGACAATGAGCAGTTCTTC.

This clonotype was seen ten or more times. The chain links TRBV15 to TRBJ2-5; a weak D match, TRBD1 (5 bases). V was pared by 1 base and J by 0 bases, with 9 bases between. This CDR3 is built from 15 residues. CDR1 LNHNV and CDR2 YYDKDF come from the germline V gene (reference sequence). The CDR3 sequence is CATSRARVYQETQYF. The CDR3 coding sequence is TGTGCCACCAGCAGAGCCAGGGTGTACCAAGAGACCCAGTACTTC.

In this sample, this clonotype turned up many times. The chain links TRBV5-1 to TRBJ2-7, with 8 bases lining up with TRBD2. Trimming at V came to 0 bases and at J to 1 base, leaving 6 bases not matched to a gene. Germline-derived CDR1 and CDR2 are SGHRS and YFSETQ. This CDR3 region has 16 residues. The CDR3 nucleotides are TGCGCCAGCAGCTTGGGGGGTAGCGGGGATTCCTACGAGCAGTACTTC. This codes for CASSLGGSGDSYEQYF. Complete variable domain (other parts from reference TRBV5-1 and TRBJ2-7): KAGVTQTPRYLIKTRGQQVTLSCSPISGHRSVSWYQQTPGQGLQFLFEYFSETQRNKGNFPGRFSGRQFSNSRSEMNVSTLELGDSALYLCASSLGGSGDSYEQYFGPGTRLTVT.

In this sample, this clonotype turned up many times. The rearrangement uses TRBV6-5 and TRBJ1-2, with TRBD1 identical over 8 bases. CDR3 length: 15 residues. Germline V gene data show CDR1 as MNHEY and CDR2 as SVGAGI. V lost 2 bases to trimming and J lost 6 bases; unmatched junction nucleotides: 8. CDR3 region: CASSYNAGQVDGYTF. In DNA form, the CDR3 reads TGTGCCAGCAGTTACAATGCGGGACAGGTGGATGGCTACACCTTC.

This clonotype was seen more than once but under ten times. The CDR3 nucleotides read TGTGCCTGGAGAGGGGGACTAGCGGTCTCCTACGAGCAGTACTTC. This codes for CAWRGGLAVSYEQYF. J is TRBJ2-7 and V is TRBV30; TRBD2 aligns across 11 bases. Germline V gene sequence: CDR1 GTSNPN, CDR2 SVGIG (reference sequence). The CDR3 consists of 15 residues. V gave up 3 bases and J gave up 0 bases; unmatched junction bases: 4.

This clonotype was counted between two and nine times. This CDR3 reads CASQAGGTYEQYF. The CDR3 bases are TGTGCCAGTCAGGCGGGAGGAACCTACGAGCAGTACTTC. The chain couples TRBV19 to TRBJ2-7; TRBD2 agrees at 8 bases. The CDR3 consists of 13 residues. The germline gives CDR1 LNHDA, CDR2 SQIVND (reference sequence). Germline trimming cut 8 bases from V and 2 bases from J; bases unmatched to any gene: 5.

This clonotype was counted many times. V and J are TRBV20-1 and TRBJ1-6, with TRBD1 identical over 9 bases. Germline CDR1 is DFQATT and CDR2 is SNEGSKA (reference sequence). This CDR3 spans 16 amino acids. V shed 2 bases, J shed 10 bases, and the junction held 12 bases outside the gene matches. This CDR3 is CSARSQSGTGLSPLHF. The CDR3 DNA reads TGCAGTGCTAGATCTCAGTCCGGGACAGGGTTGTCACCCCTCCACTTT.

This clonotype has a count of ten or more. The V and J genes are TRBV6-5 and TRBJ2-2, with 10 bases aligning to TRBD2. V shed 3 bases and J 6 bases; nucleotides not matched to a gene: 7. The length of the CDR3 is 16 residues. Germline values: CDR1 MNHEY, CDR2 SVGAGI. This chain's CDR3 is CASSYLSGRAPGELFF. CDR3 nucleotides: TGTGCCAGCAGTTATTTAAGCGGGAGGGCCCCCGGGGAGCTGTTTTTT.

Ten or more counts support this clonotype. This chain uses TRBV19 with TRBJ2-7; perhaps TRBD2 as D (6 bases). The V and J ends lost 7 bases and 1 base respectively, with 14 bases between them. The germline V gene encodes CDR1 LNHDA and CDR2 SQIVND (reference sequence). This CDR3 has 14 amino acids. The CDR3 DNA follows: TGTGCCAGTAAAGAAGGGACTGCGTCCTACGAGCAGTACTTC. Its translation is CASKEGTASYEQYF.

This clonotype was recorded many times. J is TRBJ2-2 and V is TRBV28; 8 bases match TRBD1. Germline V CDR1 and CDR2: MDHEN, SYDVKM. Germline trimming cut 8 bases from V and 4 bases from J; bases unmatched to any gene: 21. The CDR3 runs to 19 residues. CDR3 coding DNA: TGTGCCAGCGGTAATAGGGACAGGAGTTCCTCTTTGAGCACCGGGGAGCTGTTTTTT. Amino acids: CASGNRDRSSSLSTGELFF.

The sample holds many counts of this clonotype. The chain uses TRBV9 and TRBJ2-2, with unresolved D. The CDR3 contains 15 residues. Per the germline V gene, CDR1 is SGDLS and CDR2 is YYNGEE. The V end lost 0 bases, the J end lost 1 base, and 7 bases lay between the germline ends. This CDR3 reads CASSVGPENTGELFF. In DNA, the CDR3 is TGTGCCAGCAGCGTAGGTCCAGAGAACACCGGGGAGCTGTTTTTT.

This clonotype was observed many times. The chain joins TRBV18 to TRBJ2-1; no reliable D call. Germline CDR1 and CDR2: KGHSH and LQKENI. The CDR3 length is 13 residues. Trimming pared 3 bases from V and 7 bases from J, leaving 10 bases between. As DNA, the CDR3 is TGTGCCAGCTCACCGGCCTTGGGGAATGAGCAGTTCTTC. Its translation is CASSPALGNEQFF.

This clonotype was counted many times. In DNA form, the CDR3 reads TGCAGTGCTAGAGATCCTAGCGGGATTAGCGAGCAGTACTTC. Translation gives CSARDPSGISEQYF. The rearrangement links TRBV20-1 to TRBJ2-7, with 9 bases lining up with TRBD2. The CDR3 covers 14 residues. J gave up 6 bases and V 0 bases, and 6 bases lay outside the gene matches. Germline CDR1 reads DFQATT; CDR2 reads SNEGSKA (reference sequence).

The chain carries TRBV4-3 and TRBJ1-5, with D unresolved. This CDR3 has 14 amino acids. CDR1 is LGHNA, CDR2 YSLEER, per germline. V lost 1 base to trimming and J lost 2 bases, with 6 bases between them. The CDR3 is CASSQAWGNQPQHF. In DNA, the CDR3 is TGCGCCAGCAGCCAAGCGTGGGGCAATCAGCCCCAGCATTTT.

This clonotype has ten or more counts. V and J are TRBV12-3 or TRBV12-4 and TRBJ2-7; TRBD1 matches at 7 bases. The CDR3 runs to 15 residues. V shed 5 bases, J shed 3 bases, and the junction held 10 bases outside the gene matches. As DNA, the CDR3 is TGTGCCAGCAGTCCTCCCGGGACAGTCTACTACGAGCAGTACTTC. It codes for CASSPPGTVYYEQYF.

This clonotype was recorded at least ten times. This chain links TRBV18 with TRBJ2-7, with D uncertain. The V gene's germline CDR1 is KGHSH and CDR2 LQKENI. V was pared by 1 base and J by 7 bases, with 8 bases between. The CDR3 runs 12 residues. The CDR3: CASSPHGQEQYF. The CDR3 nucleotides are TGTGCCAGCTCACCACACGGGCAGGAGCAGTACTTC.

This clonotype occurred many times. This chain connects TRBV19 to TRBJ2-3; tentatively, D is TRBD2 (5 bases). Germline CDR1 LNHDA, CDR2 SQIVND (reference sequence). CDR3 length: 16 residues. V shed 0 bases and J shed 0 bases, with 10 bases lying between them. This chain's CDR3 is CASSIDRTFSTDTQYF. In DNA form, the CDR3 reads TGTGCCAGTAGTATAGACCGGACTTTTAGCACAGATACGCAGTATTTT.

This clonotype has just a few counts. With a much larger clone just one base away, this may be a read error. The chain has TRBV29-1 and TRBJ2-7, with D unclear. The CDR3 covers 11 residues. The ends were cut back, 4 bases at V and 4 bases at J, with 8 bases in the middle. Germline CDR1 reads SQVTM; CDR2 reads ANQGSEA. Written as DNA, the CDR3 is TGCAGCGTTGGAGACAAATACGAGCAGTACTTC. As protein: CSVGDKYEQYF.

This clonotype was found many times. J is TRBJ2-7 and V is TRBV18, with 9 bases lining up with TRBD2. Unmatched junction bases numbered 3, after V lost 0 bases and J lost 3 bases. The germline CDR1 and CDR2 sequences are KGHSH and LQKENI. CDR3 length: 15 residues. In DNA, the CDR3 is TGTGCCAGCTCACCACCGAGTAGCGGGAGCTACGAGCAGTACTTC. Translating gives CASSPPSSGSYEQYF.

There are many counts of this clonotype. The chain couples TRBV7-2 to TRBJ2-5, with TRBD1 matching over 9 bases. CDR1 SGHTA and CDR2 FQGNSA come from the germline V gene. The J segment lost 13 bases and the V segment lost 5 bases, leaving 8 bases of the junction unmatched. This CDR3 has 12 residues. DNA of the CDR3: TGTGCCAGCAGCGCCCGGGACAGGGCCCGGTACTTC. Translating gives CASSARDRARYF.